The 25 T cell receptor beta chains presented below share a single source sample, sequenced in a study of shared clonotypes between healthy human individuals. CD45RO negativity and positive selection for CCR7 defined naive CD8 cells, a population that excluded terminally differentiated effector memory CD45RA+ cells. The protocol was immunoSEQ multiplex PCR, while the TCRdb copy is restricted to in-frame clones and leaves out a portion. The data contain over 2,000,000 clones, 93% of them seen just once; the ten biggest clones take up about 1.7%. Sequences were obtained from naive CD8+ T cells from PBMCs. Every receptor here comes from a man between 18 and 35 years old in good health. Some clones in this sample may be carry-over from other donors' samples.

This chain links TRBV7-9 with TRBJ2-1, with 10 bases fitting TRBD2. Trimming cost V 3 bases and J 10 bases; bases outside gene matches: 9. Germline CDR1 SEHNR, CDR2 FQNEAQ (reference sequence). CDR3 length: 15 residues. CDR3 nucleotide sequence: TGTGCCAGCAGCTTTTCCGGAACTAGCGGGGAAGAGCAGTTCTTC. It yields the protein CASSFSGTSGEEQFF.

This chain joins TRBV4-3 and TRBJ2-1; TRBD2 matches at 10 bases. This CDR3 has 19 amino acids. V was clipped by 1 base and J by 0 bases; unmatched bases: 9. Germline V CDR1 and CDR2: LGHNA, YSLEER. The CDR3 nucleotides are TGCGCCAGCAGCCAAGCGTGGGGACTAGCGTTGAGCTCCTACAATGAGCAGTTCTTC. This codes for CASSQAWGLALSSYNEQFF.

J is TRBJ2-3 and V is TRBV11-1; 8 bases align to TRBD2. Germline V gives CDR1 SGHAT, CDR2 FQDESV (reference sequence). CDR3 length: 16 amino acids. Trimming cost V 5 bases and J 1 base; bases outside gene matches: 8. CDR3 residues: CASSPYPAGGTDTQYF. DNA of the CDR3: TGTGCCAGCAGCCCCTATCCAGCGGGAGGCACAGATACGCAGTATTTT.

The chain carries TRBV9 and TRBJ2-7; 7 positions agree with TRBD1. The ends lost 1 base at V and 6 bases at J; junction bases unmatched: 7. This CDR3 has 14 amino acids. The V gene's germline CDR1 is SGDLS and CDR2 YYNGEE. In DNA, the CDR3 is TGTGCCAGCAGCGTACGACAGGGTGAGGCCGAGCAGTACTTC. Translated: CASSVRQGEAEQYF. The full variable domain, with the rest looked up from reference TRBV9 and TRBJ2-7, is DSGVTQTPKHLITATGQRVTLRCSPRSGDLSVYWYQQSLDQGLQFLIQYYNGEERAKGNILERFSAQQFPDLHSELNLSSLELGDSALYFCASSVRQGEAEQYFGPGTRLTVT.

V usage is TRBV6-5 and J usage is TRBJ2-1, with D perhaps matching TRBD2 (6 bases). The CDR3 contains 14 residues. V lost 7 bases, J lost 4 bases, and 14 bases lay in between. Germline V gene data show CDR1 as MNHEY and CDR2 as SVGAGI. In DNA form, the CDR3 reads TGTGCCAGCACCCAATTAAGCGGGTACAATGAGCAGTTCTTC. The encoded protein is CASTQLSGYNEQFF.

The CDR3 sequence: CASSFGTSGYEQYF. CDR3 DNA sequence: TGTGCCAGCAGCTTCGGGACTAGCGGCTACGAGCAGTACTTC. The chain carries TRBV7-3 and TRBJ2-7, with 11 nucleotides matching TRBD2. The CDR3 length is 14 residues. V was clipped by 3 bases and J by 3 bases; unmatched bases: 1. CDR1 is SGHTA, CDR2 FQGTGA, per germline.

The chain has TRBV28 and TRBJ2-7; D possibly corresponds to TRBD1 (5 bases). Per germline, CDR1 MDHEN and CDR2 SYDVKM. V lost 5 bases, J lost 2 bases, and 13 bases lay in between. The CDR3 has 14 residues. CDR3 coding DNA: TGTGCCAGCAGTCCCCCGGACACTACCTACGAGCAGTACTTC. Translated: CASSPPDTTYEQYF.

V is TRBV9 and J is TRBJ2-2; D perhaps matches TRBD1 (5 bases). Germline CDR1 and CDR2: SGDLS and YYNGEE. V dropped 5 bases and J dropped 6 bases, with 14 bases sitting between them. The CDR3 runs 14 residues. In nucleotides, the CDR3 is TGTGCCAGCAGGCAAACAGGTCCTCCCGGGGAGCTGTTTTTT. It codes for CASRQTGPPGELFF. Filled out from reference TRBV9 and TRBJ2-2, the complete variable domain reads DSGVTQTPKHLITATGQRVTLRCSPRSGDLSVYWYQQSLDQGLQFLIQYYNGEERAKGNILERFSAQQFPDLHSELNLSSLELGDSALYFCASRQTGPPGELFFGEGSRLTVL.

This chain joins TRBV2 and TRBJ2-7, with 8 bases identical to TRBD2. V trimming: 7 bases; J trimming: 3 bases; junction bases outside the gene matches: 14. Germline-derived CDR1 and CDR2 are SNHLY and FYNNEI. This CDR3 spans 16 amino acids. The CDR3 sequence is CASNPLAGQTRYEQYF. The CDR3 nucleotides are TGTGCCAGCAATCCCCTAGCGGGCCAAACCCGCTACGAGCAGTACTTC.

Turning to this clone: Other DNA sequences in this sample translate to the same CDR3. The V and J genes are TRBV7-9 and TRBJ2-1; D unclear. The CDR3 is 13 amino acids. Germline loops: CDR1 SEHNR, CDR2 FQNEAQ (reference sequence). V was shortened by 8 bases and J by 1 base, with 9 bases between the two germline ends. CDR3 sequence reads: CASGRGSYNEQFF. The CDR3 DNA reads as TGTGCCAGCGGTCGAGGATCCTACAATGAGCAGTTCTTC.

The V gene is TRBV7-6, the J gene TRBJ1-3, with 9 nucleotides matching TRBD1. Germline V gene lookup returns CDR1 SGHVS and CDR2 FNYEAQ. The CDR3 totals 14 residues. The V gene end was trimmed by 3 bases and the J gene end by 7 bases; junction bases not matched to a gene: 4. DNA of the CDR3: TGTGCCAGCAGCTTGTACAGGGGGCCGAACACCATATATTTT. Translation gives CASSLYRGPNTIYF.

For the CDR3, the DNA is TGTGCCAGCAGCCTAAGAGGCGGGGGCGAATACTACGAGCAGTACTTC. It specifies CASSLRGGGEYYEQYF. The V gene is TRBV13, the J gene TRBJ2-7; weak D call: TRBD2 (7 bases). Germline values: CDR1 PRHDT, CDR2 FYEKMQ (reference sequence). The CDR3 length is 16 residues. V lost 5 bases and J 3 bases, leaving 20 bases between the germline ends.

This chain uses TRBV27 with TRBJ1-5; D unresolved. Germline V gives CDR1 MNHEY, CDR2 SMNVEV (reference sequence). V was pared by 9 bases and J by 8 bases, with 17 bases between. The CDR3 spans 13 residues. CDR3 residues: CASGLGSRKPQHF. The DNA for the CDR3 is TGTGCCAGTGGTTTGGGGTCCCGAAAGCCCCAGCATTTT.

V usage is TRBV11-1 and J usage is TRBJ2-4; TRBD2 matches at 9 bases. The CDR3 has 13 residues. Germline assignment: CDR1 SGHAT and CDR2 FQDESV (reference sequence). V was clipped by 7 bases and J by 8 bases; unmatched bases: 6. The CDR3 loop reads CASTSGRSDIQYF. As DNA, the CDR3 is TGTGCCAGCACGAGCGGGAGGAGTGACATTCAGTACTTC.

V usage is TRBV19 and J usage is TRBJ1-1; 7 bases line up with TRBD1. J was trimmed by 4 bases and V by 5 bases; bases with no gene match: 10. This CDR3 region has 15 residues. Germline assignment: CDR1 LNHDA and CDR2 SQIVND (reference sequence). The CDR3 here is CASSLIQGYRTEAFF. The CDR3 DNA sequence: TGTGCCAGTAGTTTAATACAGGGGTATCGCACTGAAGCTTTCTTT.

Note on this clone: In the same sample, other DNA sequences code for this CDR3. The rearrangement links TRBV5-6 to TRBJ2-7; tentatively, D is TRBD1 (6 bases). From germline, CDR1 is SGHDT and CDR2 YYEEEE. Trimming cost V 4 bases and J 0 bases, with 8 bases left between them. The CDR3 runs 13 residues. The DNA of the CDR3 is TGTGCCAGCAGCCCGACAGGCTCCTACGAGCAGTACTTC. Protein: CASSPTGSYEQYF.

A remark on this clone: Its ends do not fully match the called genes, so a read error is possible. Other DNA sequences in the sample encode the same CDR3. CDR3 amino acids: CASSIGGSEQYF. Here the CDR3 DNA reads TGTGCCAGTAGTATTGGGGGTAGCGAGCAGTACTTT. V usage is TRBV19 and J usage is TRBJ2-7, with D possibly called TRBD1 or TRBD2 (5 bases each). CDR3 length equals 12 residues. The germline gives CDR1 LNHDA, CDR2 SQIVND (reference sequence).

The CDR3 sequence: CATKGVNYEQYF. In DNA form, the CDR3 reads TGTGCCACTAAGGGGGTTAACTACGAGCAGTACTTC. The V and J genes are TRBV27 and TRBJ2-7; the D gene is possibly TRBD1 (6 bases). Trimming took 10 bases from V and 3 from J, leaving 13 bases between them. The CDR3 is 12 amino acids. The germline V gene encodes CDR1 MNHEY and CDR2 SMNVEV (reference sequence).

V is TRBV6-6 and J is TRBJ2-5, with D uncertain. Germline values: CDR1 MNHNY, CDR2 SVGAGI (reference sequence). There are 12 residues in the CDR3. V was cut by 0 bases and J by 13 bases, with 12 bases left in between. CDR3 DNA: TGTGCCAGCAGTTACTCAGGGCCCCAGGTGTACTTC. It codes for CASSYSGPQVYF.

The V and J genes are TRBV7-9 and TRBJ2-1, with TRBD2 matching over 11 bases. The germline V gene encodes CDR1 SEHNR and CDR2 FQNEAQ (reference sequence). This CDR3 contains 17 residues. V lost 3 bases and J lost 5; bases outside the gene matches: 9. The CDR3 loop reads CASSFQAGTSGHNEQFF. The CDR3 DNA reads TGTGCCAGCAGCTTCCAGGCCGGGACTAGCGGACACAATGAGCAGTTCTTC.

The V and J genes are TRBV27 and TRBJ2-7, with 7 bases identical to TRBD1. Germline V gene data show CDR1 as MNHEY and CDR2 as SMNVEV (reference sequence). Losses at the gene ends were 0 bases for V and 2 bases for J; bases not matched to a gene: 4. This CDR3 region has 15 residues. As DNA, the CDR3 is TGTGCCAGCAGTTTATCCCAGGACAGGACCTACGAGCAGTACTTC. It encodes CASSLSQDRTYEQYF.

The chain combines TRBV6-5 with TRBJ2-1, with 8 bases fitting TRBD1. This CDR3 region has 16 residues. Germline CDR1 is MNHEY and CDR2 is SVGAGI. With 0 bases clipped from V and 7 bases from J, the junction kept 8 bases outside the gene matches. The CDR3 reads CASSYSWGQVRNEQFF. Here the CDR3 DNA reads TGTGCCAGCAGTTACTCTTGGGGACAGGTGAGGAATGAGCAGTTCTTC.

Only one count was recorded for this clone. This chain connects TRBV19 to TRBJ1-1; D is unresolved. V lost 6 bases to trimming and J lost 0 bases, with 11 bases between them. Per germline, CDR1 LNHDA and CDR2 SQIVND (reference sequence). This CDR3 comprises 14 residues. The CDR3 sequence: CASSFGLMNTEAFF. The CDR3 coding sequence is TGTGCCAGTAGCTTCGGACTCATGAACACTGAAGCTTTCTTT.

This clone was picked up one time. The chain combines TRBV19 with TRBJ2-7; D gene ambiguous. V was trimmed by 4 bases and J by 5 bases, leaving 15 bases between them. Looked up from germline, CDR1 is LNHDA and CDR2 is SQIVND (reference sequence). This CDR3 has 14 residues. Here the CDR3 reads CASSTRQRPDEQYF. The CDR3 nucleotides read TGTGCCAGTAGTACCCGACAACGGCCCGACGAGCAGTACTTC.

The rearrangement links TRBV2 to TRBJ2-7; D unclear. The CDR3 consists of 11 residues. The germline V and J ends were trimmed by 6 bases and 4 bases, with 7 bases remaining between them. Per germline, CDR1 SNHLY and CDR2 FYNNEI. The CDR3 DNA sequence: TGTGCCAGCAGGTCCGGATACGAGCAGTACTTC. Protein: CASRSGYEQYF.